The 18 T cell receptor beta chains below were found in one sample sequenced in a study of T cell responses to AZD1222 COVID-19 vaccine listed by TCRdb under 2021. The time point label corresponds to: baseline before first vaccination. The library was generated by the immunoSEQ multiplex PCR assay. The source is immuneACCESS, and TCRdb retained only in-frame sequences with V and J called. Part of the clones is not carried over; for the studies checked, unresolved V genes explain less than half of this, and the remainder is unexplained. This sample holds about 100,000 clones; about nine tenths were observed only once. 1.8% of the sample lies in the top ten. This sample comprised peripheral blood, obtained on day 0 of AZD1222 vaccination. Receptors originate from an adult in good health.

The chain employs TRBV7-9 and TRBJ2-1; possibly TRBD1 for D (6 bases). The CDR3 contains 15 residues. Trimming left V 4 bases short and J 5 bases short, with 15 bases between. Germline V gene data show CDR1 as SEHNR and CDR2 as FQNEAQ (reference sequence). The CDR3 nucleotides read TGTGCCAGCAGCTCATCGGACAGACCCGACAATGAGCAGTTCTTC. Amino acid sequence: CASSSSDRPDNEQFF.

This chain joins TRBV7-3 and TRBJ2-1; D not resolved. V was clipped by 2 bases and J by 0 bases, with 8 bases between them. Germline CDR1 reads SGHTA; CDR2 reads FQGTGA. This CDR3 contains 15 residues. CDR3 in DNA: TGTGCCAGCAGCTTAGTAACGAGCTCCTACAATGAGCAGTTCTTC. Its translation is CASSLVTSSYNEQFF.

This clone came up once. V gene TRBV4-1 combines with J gene TRBJ1-1, with D hard to call. The CDR3 covers 16 residues. V was clipped by 4 bases and J by 3 bases, with 18 bases between them. In germline, CDR1 is MGHRA, CDR2 YSYEKL. The CDR3 DNA sequence: TGCGCCAGCAGCCGGACCAGGATGTTAGTGGACACTGAAGCTTTCTTT. Amino acid sequence: CASSRTRMLVDTEAFF.

This chain connects TRBV28 to TRBJ1-2; the D gene is possibly TRBD1 (6 bases). Germline V CDR1 and CDR2: MDHEN, SYDVKM. V lost 2 bases and J 4 bases, leaving 14 bases between the germline ends. There are 15 residues in the CDR3. CDR3 DNA sequence: TGTGCCAGCAGTTTAGCACAGGGAGGATTCTATGGCTACACCTTC. It codes for CASSLAQGGFYGYTF.

This rearrangement joins TRBV7-3 to TRBJ2-3; D might be TRBD2 (5 bases). Germline V gives CDR1 SGHTA, CDR2 FQGTGA. V lost 4 bases and J 6 bases, leaving 17 bases between the germline ends. There are 15 residues in the CDR3. CDR3 bases: TGTGCCAGCAGCTCCGCGGGCCATCCTATCGATACGCAGTATTTT. Encoded protein: CASSSAGHPIDTQYF.

This chain links TRBV9 with TRBJ2-1; D gene uncertain. Trimming cost V 2 bases and J 1 base, with 7 bases left between them. The CDR3 is 14 amino acids. Germline V gene lookup returns CDR1 SGDLS and CDR2 YYNGEE. In DNA form, the CDR3 reads TGTGCCAGCAGCGTGACTGGGTCCTACAATGAGCAGTTCTTC. Protein sequence: CASSVTGSYNEQFF.

J is TRBJ2-1 and V is TRBV29-1; 8 bases are a match to TRBD1. The germline CDR1 and CDR2 sequences are SQVTM and ANQGSEA. The CDR3 has 14 amino acids. V lost 6 bases and J lost 6; bases outside the gene matches: 10. This CDR3 is CSVAWDRRINEQFF. The CDR3 DNA is TGCAGCGTAGCCTGGGACAGGCGAATCAATGAGCAGTTCTTC.

The chain carries TRBV19 and TRBJ2-7; D tentatively reads TRBD1 or TRBD2 (5 bases each). The CDR3 runs 15 residues. Germline V gene lookup returns CDR1 LNHDA and CDR2 SQIVND (reference sequence). V lost 6 bases, J lost 5 bases, and 20 bases lay in between. The chain's CDR3 is CASSPGLREGDEQYF. The CDR3 region has the DNA TGTGCCAGTAGCCCAGGGCTCCGGGAAGGCGACGAGCAGTACTTC.

The V call is TRBV28, the J call TRBJ1-6; 10 nucleotides line up with TRBD1. The CDR3 covers 19 residues. Germline V CDR1 and CDR2: MDHEN, SYDVKM. The V gene end was trimmed by 5 bases and the J gene end by 0 bases; junction bases not matched to a gene: 10. CDR3 DNA: TGTGCCAGCAGTCCTAGACAGGGGGCCCGGAGCTCCTATAATTCACCCCTCCACTTT. Amino acids: CASSPRQGARSSYNSPLHF.

This clone was seen only once. The J gene is TRBJ2-7, the V gene TRBV5-3; a weak D match, TRBD2 (5 bases). TRBV5-3 is an open reading frame whose function is uncertain. V lost 5 bases and J lost 6, with 12 bases in between. This CDR3 contains 12 residues. DNA of the CDR3: TGTGCCAGAAGAATGGAGGTTATCGAGCAGTACTTC. Translating gives CARRMEVIEQYF.

The chain couples TRBV10-3 to TRBJ2-7; 12 bases fit TRBD2. The germline V gene encodes CDR1 ENHRY and CDR2 SYGVKD. The CDR3 is made up of 18 amino acids. The V segment lost 10 bases and the J segment 0 bases; nucleotides outside the gene matches: 16. CDR3 residues: CATTAGTSGPRSSYEQYF. As DNA, the CDR3 is TGTGCCACCACAGCCGGGACTAGCGGGCCGCGGAGCTCCTACGAGCAGTACTTC.

This chain links TRBV19 with TRBJ2-1, with a possible D match to TRBD2 (7 bases). Germline CDR1 reads LNHDA; CDR2 reads SQIVND (reference sequence). The V end lost 6 bases, the J end lost 4 bases, and 10 bases lay between the germline ends. The CDR3 has 13 amino acids. The CDR3 DNA sequence: TGTGCCAGTAGCCGGGGGGCATACAATGAGCAGTTCTTC. Translation: CASSRGAYNEQFF.

In DNA, the CDR3 is TGTGCCAGCATCCGAACCTTTTCGGTGAACACTGAAGCTTTCTTT. Protein sequence: CASIRTFSVNTEAFF. J is TRBJ1-1 and V is TRBV27; D is unclear. The CDR3 runs 15 residues. Germline V lookup: CDR1 MNHEY, CDR2 SMNVEV (reference sequence). With 7 bases removed from V and 0 bases from J, the gap between germline ends came to 15 bases.

V gene TRBV2 combines with J gene TRBJ2-7; 8 bases are shared with TRBD1. CDR1 and CDR2 (germline): SNHLY, FYNNEI. V lost 7 bases and J lost 3; bases outside the gene matches: 8. The CDR3 covers 14 residues. CDR3 protein: CASTPDRGGYEQYF. The CDR3 coding sequence is TGTGCCAGCACCCCAGACAGGGGTGGCTACGAGCAGTACTTC.

This clone was seen only a few times. The genes are TRBV27 and TRBJ1-1, with D hard to call. The CDR3 is 16 amino acids. CDR1 is MNHEY and CDR2 is SMNVEV in the germline V gene (reference sequence). Trimming stripped 6 bases from V and 4 bases from J, with 21 bases between. CDR3 DNA sequence: TGTGCCAGCAGCCGAGGGCCGGCCCTGCGGGGCACTGAAGCTTTCTTT. This sequence encodes CASSRGPALRGTEAFF.

The chain joins TRBV2 to TRBJ1-5; no clear D gene. CDR1 and CDR2 from the germline V gene are SNHLY and FYNNEI. V shed 6 bases and J shed 7 bases, with 10 bases lying between them. This CDR3 is built from 12 residues. CDR3 region: CASRGLLQPQHF. CDR3 DNA: TGTGCCAGCAGGGGATTGTTACAGCCCCAGCATTTT.

The J gene is TRBJ1-5, the V gene TRBV4-1, with 7 bases that match TRBD1. Trimming cost V 0 bases and J 2 bases; bases outside gene matches: 4. CDR3 length: 16 residues. Germline CDR1 and CDR2: MGHRA and YSYEKL. This CDR3 reads CASSQEGGGGNQPQHF. The CDR3 bases are TGCGCCAGCAGCCAAGAGGGAGGGGGCGGCAATCAGCCCCAGCATTTT.

The rearrangement uses TRBV5-1 and TRBJ2-2, with D unclear. Germline CDR1 is SGHRS and CDR2 is YFSETQ. Deletions cut 0 bases from V and 8 bases from J, with 8 bases between. The CDR3 is 13 amino acids. The CDR3 DNA follows: TGCGCCAGCAGCTTGGCCCTAGAGGGGGAGCTGTTTTTT. The encoded protein is CASSLALEGELFF.